One and the same sample provided the 30 T cell receptor beta chains below, sequenced in a study of control samples from healthy donors and cancer patients. Measured with immunoSEQ multiplex PCR; TCRdb has only the in-frame clones, and not every one. The sample contains 75,000 to 95,000 clones, 70% to 90% of which appear only once. Specimen: PBMCs. Source of these receptors: a woman in her 50s with colorectal cancer.

This chain uses TRBV2 with TRBJ1-1, with 10 nucleotides matching TRBD1. The junction had 7 bases not matched to a gene; V was cut back by 6 bases and J by 3 bases. The germline CDR1 and CDR2 sequences are SNHLY and FYNNEI. The CDR3 is made up of 15 amino acids. The DNA for the CDR3 is TGTGCCAGCAGAGCCGGGACAGGGGTGTACACTGAAGCTTTCTTT. Its protein is CASRAGTGVYTEAFF.

This clone was detected only once. The sample contains more than one DNA sequence encoding this CDR3. The V call is TRBV28, the J call TRBJ1-3, with TRBD1 matching over 9 bases. CDR1 is MDHEN, CDR2 SYDVKM, per germline. This CDR3 is 15 amino acids long. V lost 6 bases and J lost 2; bases outside the gene matches: 5. The CDR3 protein is CASRSGTGTGNTIYF. CDR3 DNA: TGTGCCAGCAGGTCCGGGACAGGGACTGGAAACACCATATATTTT.

The chain links TRBV18 to TRBJ2-7; possibly TRBD1 for D (6 bases). The V end lost 3 bases, the J end lost 3 bases, and 12 bases lay between the germline ends. The CDR3 has 14 residues. CDR1 KGHSH and CDR2 LQKENI come from the germline V gene. The CDR3 DNA sequence: TGTGCCAGCTCACCCGGACAGACGTACTACGAGCAGTACGTC. Translation: CASSPGQTYYEQYV.

The rearrangement uses TRBV6-1 and TRBJ1-2; 8 bases agree with TRBD1. This CDR3 has 17 residues. In germline, CDR1 is MNHNS, CDR2 SASEGT. Trimming removed 4 bases from V and 3 bases from J; junction bases left unmatched: 13. Here the CDR3 DNA reads TGTGCCAGCAGTGTGGGGGCAGGGGGCACGTCGTACTATGGCTACACCTTC. Protein: CASSVGAGGTSYYGYTF.

The chain combines TRBV6-5 with TRBJ1-2; D is ambiguous. The CDR3 loop spans 11 amino acids. V gave up 5 bases and J gave up 8 bases, with 9 bases separating them. Germline CDR1 MNHEY, CDR2 SVGAGI. CDR3 protein: CASSPGVGYTF. CDR3 DNA: TGTGCCAGCAGTCCCGGGGTCGGCTACACCTTC.

The chain has TRBV7-3 and TRBJ2-3, with 10 nucleotides matching TRBD1. This CDR3 region has 14 residues. J was trimmed by 4 bases and V by 6 bases; bases with no gene match: 4. Germline CDR1 SGHTA, CDR2 FQGTGA. The CDR3 is CASSNGQGADTQYF. CDR3 DNA sequence: TGTGCCAGCAGTAACGGACAGGGGGCAGATACGCAGTATTTT.

The chain links TRBV4-2 to TRBJ1-6; D not resolved. Looked up from germline, CDR1 is LGHNA and CDR2 is YNFKEQ. V lost 0 bases, J lost 7 bases, and 10 bases lay in between. CDR3 size: 15 residues. The CDR3 DNA reads TGTGCCAGCAGCCAAGACAGTGCCTCCAATTCACCCCTCCACTTT. Translation: CASSQDSASNSPLHF.

This clone was observed a single time. The chain combines TRBV25-1 with TRBJ2-1; D is undetermined. Germline V gene data show CDR1 as MGHDK and CDR2 as SYGVNS. V lost 4 bases to trimming and J lost 7 bases, with 5 bases between them. There are 11 residues in the CDR3. The CDR3, as DNA: TGTGCCAGCAGTGTCGGGAATGAGCAGTTCTTC. This sequence encodes CASSVGNEQFF.

The chain recombines TRBV14 with TRBJ2-3, with D uncertain. V lost 4 bases, J lost 1 base, and 3 bases lay in between. CDR3 length: 12 amino acids. Germline values: CDR1 SGHDN, CDR2 FVKESK. The CDR3 DNA reads as TGTGCCAGCAGCCCTGGCACAGATACGCAGTATTTT. It translates to CASSPGTDTQYF.

This clone is a singleton in its sample. This rearrangement joins TRBV2 to TRBJ2-5; D is ambiguous. In germline, CDR1 is SNHLY, CDR2 FYNNEI. CDR3 length: 15 residues. Between the trimmed V and J ends, which lost 2 bases and 3 bases, there was a span of 13 bases. CDR3 region: CASSENGQLEETQYF. The CDR3 DNA reads as TGTGCCAGCAGTGAAAATGGGCAGTTGGAAGAGACCCAGTACTTC.

This clone showed up just once. V usage is TRBV12-3 or TRBV12-4 and J usage is TRBJ1-2; tentative D call: TRBD1 (6 bases). The CDR3 totals 11 residues. The germline V and J ends were trimmed by 8 bases and 6 bases, with 10 bases remaining between them. The chain's CDR3 is CASLGADGYTF. The CDR3 DNA follows: TGTGCCAGCTTGGGGGCAGATGGCTACACCTTC.

This rearrangement joins TRBV14 to TRBJ2-7; maybe TRBD1 (5 bases). This CDR3 is built from 13 residues. The germline gives CDR1 SGHDN, CDR2 FVKESK. V lost 2 bases and J lost 3, with 8 bases in between. CDR3: CASSQRDSYEQYV. The CDR3 DNA reads as TGTGCCAGCAGCCAACGAGACAGCTACGAGCAGTACGTC.

The J gene is TRBJ1-4, the V gene TRBV5-6; TRBD1 aligns across 11 bases. This CDR3 region has 15 residues. The ends lost 3 bases at V and 7 bases at J; junction bases unmatched: 5. Germline V CDR1 and CDR2: SGHDT, YYEEEE. CDR3 in DNA: TGTGCCAGCAGCTCGCCGGGACAGGGGGGTGAAAAACTGTTTTTT. Translating it yields CASSSPGQGGEKLFF.

The rearrangement links TRBV7-2 to TRBJ2-2; 8 bases are a match to TRBD1. The CDR3 contains 14 residues. Losses at the gene ends were 4 bases for V and 4 bases for J; bases not matched to a gene: 2. The germline V gene encodes CDR1 SGHTA and CDR2 FQGNSA. Written as DNA, the CDR3 is TGTGCCAGCAGCTCCAGGGGGCGCACCGGGGAGCTGTTTTTT. It translates to CASSSRGRTGELFF.

Worth noting for this clone: One end of the junction varies from germline; a read error may be responsible. The chain carries TRBV3-1 (or the pseudogene TRBV3-2) and TRBJ1-2, with 7 bases identical to TRBD1. Germline CDR1 and CDR2: LGHDT and YNNKEL (reference sequence). The CDR3 is 13 residues long. The CDR3 DNA is TGTGCCAGCAGCCAAGATGTTCGGACAGGTCGGCTTTTC. It encodes CASSQDVRTGRLF.

This sequence joins TRBV16 and TRBJ1-2, with D possibly TRBD1 on 5 matching bases. Germline V gene lookup returns CDR1 KGHSY and CDR2 FQNENV. This CDR3 comprises 16 residues. V dropped 0 bases and J dropped 4 bases, with 15 bases sitting between them. The CDR3 DNA is TGTGCCAGCAGCCAATCGGGGACCGCGGTCGGCTATGGCTACACCTTC. Translation: CASSQSGTAVGYGYTF.

The table lists this clone with a few counts. The chain links TRBV5-5 to TRBJ2-3; D ambiguous. The V and J ends lost 1 base and 3 bases respectively, with 9 bases between them. Per the germline V gene, CDR1 is SGHKS and CDR2 is YYEKEE (reference sequence). The CDR3 has 14 amino acids. The CDR3 DNA is TGTGCCAGCAGCTTGTTGATAGCTACAGATACGCAGTATTTT. This translates into CASSLLIATDTQYF.

This clone has just one count. This chain links TRBV10-3 with TRBJ2-1; TRBD1 agrees at 9 bases. The CDR3 runs to 14 residues. V dropped 2 bases and J dropped 6; count of bases not matched to a gene: 2. CDR1 is ENHRY, CDR2 SYGVKD, per germline. CDR3 DNA sequence: TGTGCCATCAGTGAGGGGACAGGGCCCAATGAGCAGTTCTTC. This encodes CAISEGTGPNEQFF.

The J gene is TRBJ1-5, the V gene TRBV27, with D maybe TRBD1 (5 bases). Trimming took 3 bases from V and 5 from J, leaving 11 bases between them. The germline V gene encodes CDR1 MNHEY and CDR2 SMNVEV (reference sequence). CDR3 length: 14 amino acids. In DNA, the CDR3 is TGTGCCAGCAGTTTTGTAGGGGTGGATCAGCCCCAGCATTTT. Its protein product is CASSFVGVDQPQHF.

This chain joins TRBV18 and TRBJ1-5, with D possibly TRBD1 on 6 matching bases. V lost 2 bases and J 6 bases, leaving 11 bases between the germline ends. This CDR3 is 14 amino acids long. In germline, CDR1 is KGHSH, CDR2 LQKENI. The CDR3 spells CASSPNRDGQPQHF. Here the CDR3 DNA reads TGTGCCAGCTCACCAAACAGGGATGGTCAGCCCCAGCATTTT.

The rearrangement joins TRBV7-3 to TRBJ2-5, with 10 bases fitting TRBD1. Germline CDR1 and CDR2: SGHTA and FQGTGA. The CDR3 is 14 residues long. The trim removed 4 bases at V and 5 bases at J, leaving 4 bases unmatched. In DNA, the CDR3 is TGTGCCAGCAGCTCGCCGGGACAGGGGGAGACCCAGTACTTC. This translates into CASSSPGQGETQYF.

The chain uses TRBV19 and TRBJ1-1, with a tentative D call TRBD1 (5 bases). CDR3 length: 15 amino acids. The ends were cut back, 6 bases at V and 5 bases at J, with 19 bases in the middle. Germline assignment: CDR1 LNHDA and CDR2 SQIVND (reference sequence). Here the CDR3 DNA reads TGTGCCAGTAGCTTGGTGGGATGGGAGGGGACTGAAGCTTTCTTT. This translates into CASSLVGWEGTEAFF.

The V gene is TRBV7-9, the J gene TRBJ1-1; D is ambiguous. The CDR3 has 14 amino acids. V lost 0 bases to trimming and J lost 7 bases, with 12 bases between them. Looked up from germline, CDR1 is SEHNR and CDR2 is FQNEAQ (reference sequence). In DNA, the CDR3 is TGTGCCAGCAGCTTAGCGCTTCCTAATGTTGAAGCTTTCTTT. Amino acids: CASSLALPNVEAFF.

The V gene is TRBV28, the J gene TRBJ2-3, with D perhaps TRBD2 (6 bases). The CDR3 loop spans 15 amino acids. CDR1 and CDR2 (germline): MDHEN, SYDVKM. CDR3 in amino acids: CTSSEGYRSTDTQYF. CDR3 DNA sequence: TGTACATCCTCGGAGGGCTATAGATCCACAGATACGCAGTATTTT.

The CDR3 DNA reads TGTGCCAGCAGCCACCGGACTAGCGGGGGGAGGCAGTTCTTC. As protein: CASSHRTSGGRQFF. This chain uses TRBV14 with TRBJ2-1, with 14 positions matching TRBD2. This CDR3 has 14 residues. The germline V gene has CDR1 SGHDN and CDR2 FVKESK. The ends lost 3 bases at V and 12 bases at J; junction bases unmatched: 4.

This clone was counted a single time. V gene TRBV3-1 (or the pseudogene TRBV3-2) combines with J gene TRBJ2-2, with D perhaps matching TRBD2 (6 bases). V lost 0 bases and J lost 9, with 14 bases in between. The CDR3 runs to 15 residues. Germline CDR1 is LGHDT and CDR2 is YNNKEL (reference sequence). The CDR3 sequence: CASSQEGLPSRELFF. In DNA, the CDR3 is TGTGCCAGCAGCCAAGAGGGACTCCCCTCCAGGGAGCTGTTTTTT.

CDR3 loop: CASSYSSDSTGELFF. CDR3 nucleotide sequence: TGTGCCAGCAGTTACTCGAGTGACAGCACCGGGGAGCTGTTTTTT. The gene calls are TRBV6-5 and TRBJ2-2; tentatively, D is TRBD1 (5 bases). The V and J ends lost 0 bases and 4 bases respectively, with 9 bases between them. The CDR3 extends over 15 amino acids. Germline-derived CDR1 and CDR2 are MNHEY and SVGAGI.

The chain joins TRBV7-2 to TRBJ2-1; TRBD2 matches 11 bases. The CDR3 is made up of 16 amino acids. Germline V gene data show CDR1 as SGHTA and CDR2 as FQGNSA. J was trimmed by 5 bases and V by 1 base; bases with no gene match: 4. DNA of the CDR3: TGTGCCAGCAGCTTAGATACTAGCGGGGGTCACAATGAGCAGTTCTTC. Protein sequence: CASSLDTSGGHNEQFF.

The chain employs TRBV21-1 and TRBJ1-4; no DNA check was done on the table's D call, TRBD1. TRBV21-1 is a recognized pseudogene. This CDR3 contains 14 residues. The CDR3 bases are TGTGCCAGCAGCAAAGGGACAGGGACGGAAAAACTGTTTTTT. Its translation is CASSKGTGTEKLFF.

V and J are TRBV7-8 and TRBJ2-1, with 9 bases fitting TRBD2. The V gene's germline CDR1 is SGHVS and CDR2 FQNEAQ. V gave up 2 bases and J gave up 8 bases; unmatched junction bases: 4. This CDR3 comprises 14 residues. The CDR3 protein is CASSLRGTSYEQFF. The CDR3 nucleotides read TGTGCCAGCAGCTTAAGAGGGACTAGCTATGAGCAGTTCTTC.